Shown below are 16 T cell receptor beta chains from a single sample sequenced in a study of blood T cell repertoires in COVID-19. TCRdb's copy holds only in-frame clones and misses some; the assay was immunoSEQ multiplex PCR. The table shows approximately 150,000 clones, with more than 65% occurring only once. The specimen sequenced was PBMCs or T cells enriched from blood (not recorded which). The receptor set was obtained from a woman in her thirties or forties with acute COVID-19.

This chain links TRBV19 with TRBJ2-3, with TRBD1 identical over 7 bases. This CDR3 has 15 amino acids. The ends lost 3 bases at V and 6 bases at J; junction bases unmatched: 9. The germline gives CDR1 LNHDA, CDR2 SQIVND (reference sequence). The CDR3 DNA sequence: TGTGCCAGTAGTATCGGGACAGTCGCGGGCGATACGCAGTATTTT. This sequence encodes CASSIGTVAGDTQYF.

For the CDR3, the DNA is TGCGCCAGCAGCGCGGACAGGGGAAACACCATATATTTT. It encodes CASSADRGNTIYF. The V call is TRBV5-1, the J call TRBJ1-3; TRBD1 matches at 7 bases. V dropped 4 bases and J dropped 4; count of bases not matched to a gene: 2. Germline V lookup: CDR1 SGHRS, CDR2 YFSETQ. CDR3 size: 13 residues.

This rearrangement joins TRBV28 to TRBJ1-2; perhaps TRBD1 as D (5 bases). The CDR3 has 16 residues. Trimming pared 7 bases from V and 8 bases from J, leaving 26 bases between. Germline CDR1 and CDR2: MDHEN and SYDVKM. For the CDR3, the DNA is TGTGCCAGCATCAAACTTGACAGACCTCTATCGCAAGGCTACACCTTC. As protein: CASIKLDRPLSQGYTF.

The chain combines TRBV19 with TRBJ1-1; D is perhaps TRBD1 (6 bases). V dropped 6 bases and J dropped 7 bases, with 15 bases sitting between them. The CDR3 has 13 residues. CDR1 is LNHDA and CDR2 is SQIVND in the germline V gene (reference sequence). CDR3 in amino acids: CASSQGRYFEAFF. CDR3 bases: TGTGCCAGTAGCCAGGGGCGGTACTTTGAAGCTTTCTTT. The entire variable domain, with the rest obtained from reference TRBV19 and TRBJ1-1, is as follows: DGGITQSPKYLFRKEGQNVTLSCEQNLNHDAMYWYRQDPGQGLRLIYYSQIVNDFQKGDIAEGYSVSREKKESFPLTVTSAQKNPTAFYLCASSQGRYFEAFFGQGTRLTVV.

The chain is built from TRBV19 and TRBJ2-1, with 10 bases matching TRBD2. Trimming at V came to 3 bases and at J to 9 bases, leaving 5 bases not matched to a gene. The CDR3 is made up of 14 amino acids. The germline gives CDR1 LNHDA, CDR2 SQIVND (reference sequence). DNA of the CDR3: TGTGCCAGTAGTATCGGGACTAGCGTATTTGAGCAGTTCTTC. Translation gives CASSIGTSVFEQFF.

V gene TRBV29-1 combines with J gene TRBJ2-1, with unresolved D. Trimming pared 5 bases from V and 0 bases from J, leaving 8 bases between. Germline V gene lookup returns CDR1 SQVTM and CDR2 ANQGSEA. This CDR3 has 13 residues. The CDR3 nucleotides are TGCAGCGTTTTCGAGGCCTCCTACAATGAGCAGTTCTTC. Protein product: CSVFEASYNEQFF.

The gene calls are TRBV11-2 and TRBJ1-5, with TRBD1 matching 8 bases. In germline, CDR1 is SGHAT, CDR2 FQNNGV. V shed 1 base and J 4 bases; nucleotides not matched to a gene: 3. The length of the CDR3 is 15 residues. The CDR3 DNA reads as TGTGCCAGCAGCTTAGGGGGGACAGGTAATCAGCCCCAGCATTTT. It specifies CASSLGGTGNQPQHF.

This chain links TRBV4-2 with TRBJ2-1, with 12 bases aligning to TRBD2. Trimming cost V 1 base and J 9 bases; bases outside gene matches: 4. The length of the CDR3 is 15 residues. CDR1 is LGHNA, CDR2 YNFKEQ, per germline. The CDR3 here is CASSQVTSGRIEQFF. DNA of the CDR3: TGTGCCAGCAGCCAAGTTACTAGCGGGAGGATTGAGCAGTTCTTC.

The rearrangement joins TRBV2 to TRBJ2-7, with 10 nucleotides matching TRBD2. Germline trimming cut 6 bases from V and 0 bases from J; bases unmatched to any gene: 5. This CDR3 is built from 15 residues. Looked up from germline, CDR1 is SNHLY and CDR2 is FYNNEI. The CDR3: CASRGLAGASYEQYF. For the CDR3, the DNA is TGTGCCAGCAGGGGGCTAGCGGGAGCCTCCTACGAGCAGTACTTC.

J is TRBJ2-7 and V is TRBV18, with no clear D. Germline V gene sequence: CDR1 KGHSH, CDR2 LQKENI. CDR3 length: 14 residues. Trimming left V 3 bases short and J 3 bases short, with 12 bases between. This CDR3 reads CASSPRERFYEQYF. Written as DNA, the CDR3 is TGTGCCAGCTCACCGAGAGAGCGATTCTACGAGCAGTACTTC.

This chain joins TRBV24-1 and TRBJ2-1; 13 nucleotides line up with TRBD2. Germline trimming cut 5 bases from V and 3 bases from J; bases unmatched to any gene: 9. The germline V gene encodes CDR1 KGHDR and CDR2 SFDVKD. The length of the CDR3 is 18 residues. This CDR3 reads CATSGRGLAGVVYNEQFF. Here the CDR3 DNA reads TGTGCCACCAGTGGCCGCGGACTAGCGGGAGTTGTCTACAATGAGCAGTTCTTC.

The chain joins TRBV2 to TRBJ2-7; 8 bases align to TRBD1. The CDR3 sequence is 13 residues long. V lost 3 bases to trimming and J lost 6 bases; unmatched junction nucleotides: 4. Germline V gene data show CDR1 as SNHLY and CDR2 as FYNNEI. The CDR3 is CASSEDRAREQYF. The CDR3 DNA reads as TGTGCCAGCAGTGAGGACAGGGCGCGCGAGCAGTACTTC.

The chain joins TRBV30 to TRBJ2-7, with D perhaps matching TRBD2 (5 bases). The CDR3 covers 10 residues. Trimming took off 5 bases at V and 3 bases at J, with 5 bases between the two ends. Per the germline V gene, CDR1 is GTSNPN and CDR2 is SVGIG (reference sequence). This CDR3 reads CAWAGYEQYF. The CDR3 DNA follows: TGTGCCTGGGCGGGCTACGAGCAGTACTTC. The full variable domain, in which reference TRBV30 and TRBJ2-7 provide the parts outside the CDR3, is SQTIHQWPATLVQPVGSPLSLECTVEGTSNPNLYWYRQAAGRGLQLLFYSVGIGQISSEVPQNLSASRPQDRQFILSSKKLLLSDSGFYLCAWAGYEQYFGPGTRLTVT.

In DNA form, the CDR3 reads TGTGCCAGCAGTCAGCCAGGGGGAGAGACCCAGTACTTC. Residues: CASSQPGGETQYF. The chain recombines TRBV5-5 with TRBJ2-5; 7 positions agree with TRBD1. Germline CDR1 SGHKS, CDR2 YYEKEE (reference sequence). This CDR3 is 13 amino acids long. The V segment lost 5 bases and the J segment 4 bases; nucleotides outside the gene matches: 5.

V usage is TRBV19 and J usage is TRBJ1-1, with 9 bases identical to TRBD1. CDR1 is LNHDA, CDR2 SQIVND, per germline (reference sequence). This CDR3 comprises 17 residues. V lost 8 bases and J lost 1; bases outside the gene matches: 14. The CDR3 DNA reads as TGTGCCAGTGCACCCCTCTACAGGGGGCAGGGGAACACTGAAGCTTTCTTT. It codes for CASAPLYRGQGNTEAFF.

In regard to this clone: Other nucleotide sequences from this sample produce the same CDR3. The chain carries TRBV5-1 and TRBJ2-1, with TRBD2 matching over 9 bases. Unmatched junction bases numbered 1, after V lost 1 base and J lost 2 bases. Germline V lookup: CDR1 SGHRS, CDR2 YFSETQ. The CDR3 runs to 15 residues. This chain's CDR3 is CASSLTSGPYNEQFF. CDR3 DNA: TGCGCCAGCAGCTTGACTAGCGGGCCCTACAATGAGCAGTTCTTC.